The clone carrying this T cell receptor beta chain has only a few counts. Its antigen is as yet unknown. The sample originates from a study of T-cell memory formation after mild COVID-19. Study-wide points: Shrinking CD4+ clones were chiefly CM and EM; CD8+ ones were chiefly EMRA.

One entry per CDR3 protein, called by TCRdb with MiXCR from the 5' RACE reads. The sample contains some 160,000 distinct CDR3 sequences, around 13% of which appear only once. The TCR comes from a young man who had mild COVID-19 (a few samples of this study predate the infection). Cell type and time point are not known. Material for sequencing was PBMCs or a T cell subset sorted from them (not recorded which).

The CDR3 sequence is CASSSRDRGNEKLFF. The CDR3 DNA reads TGTGCCAGCAGCTCCCGGGACAGGGGAAATGAAAAACTGTTTTTT. The chain couples TRBV11-3 to TRBJ1-4; 10 bases fit TRBD1. Germline values: CDR1 SGHNT, CDR2 YENEEA. Unmatched junction bases numbered 4, after V lost 4 bases and J lost 5 bases. The length of the CDR3 is 15 residues.